This entry features one T cell receptor (beta chain) sequence. Between the trimmed V and J ends, which lost 5 bases and 0 bases, there was a span of 17 bases. The CDR3 covers 17 residues. The germline gives CDR1 MDHEN, CDR2 SYDVKM. This sample was taken from a study of shared clonotypes between healthy human individuals. Some clones are missing from TCRdb's copy, which holds only in-frame ones; the method was immunoSEQ multiplex PCR. The sample consists of 1.6 million or so clones, about 98.5% of them appearing once. The receptor's source is a man aged 30 to 39 in good health. The sample taken for sequencing was naive CD4+ T cells sorted from blood. Regarding subset: CD45RA+ positively selected. This chain connects TRBV28 to TRBJ1-5; D is perhaps TRBD1 (5 bases). The CDR3 is CASSLVHRRYSNQPQHF. The CDR3 region has the DNA TGTGCCAGCAGTCTAGTACACAGGAGATATAGCAATCAGCCCCAGCATTTT.